This entry concerns a single T cell receptor (beta chain). This CDR3 has 13 residues. Germline V gene data show CDR1 as GTSNPN and CDR2 as SVGIG (reference sequence). With 3 bases clipped from V and 7 bases from J, the junction kept 7 bases outside the gene matches. The data stem from a study of blood T cell repertoires in COVID-19. Study as a whole: The United States, Italy and Spain were the sources of the acute and convalescent COVID-19 samples. PBMCs, B-cell-depleted T cells, or T cells provided the cDNA or gDNA that made up the material.

In the original analysis: Nucleated cell counts were estimated from reference gene primer amplification. Profiled with immunoSEQ multiplex PCR; TCRdb holds only in-frame clones, not every one. V and J calls and clone size are as listed in that table; D and trimming were resolved from the DNA. The repertoire consists of 130,000 to 150,000 clones, with about 87% occurring once and the leading ten covering about 4.1%. The clonotype was recovered from a woman in her forties with acute or convalescent COVID-19. The material sequenced was peripheral blood. The genes are TRBV30 and TRBJ1-2, with 8 bases fitting TRBD1. The CDR3 loop reads CAWRTGEWGGYTF. The CDR3 DNA reads TGTGCCTGGAGGACAGGGGAATGGGGTGGCTACACCTTC.